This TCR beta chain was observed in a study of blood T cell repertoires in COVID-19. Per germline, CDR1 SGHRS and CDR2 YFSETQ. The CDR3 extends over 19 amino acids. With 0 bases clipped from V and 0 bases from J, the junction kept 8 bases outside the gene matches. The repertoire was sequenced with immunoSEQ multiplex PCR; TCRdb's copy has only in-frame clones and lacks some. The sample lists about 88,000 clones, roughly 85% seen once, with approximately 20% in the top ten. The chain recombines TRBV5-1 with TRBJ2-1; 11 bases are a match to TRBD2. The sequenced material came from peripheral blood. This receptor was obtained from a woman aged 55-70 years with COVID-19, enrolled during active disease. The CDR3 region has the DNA TGCGCCAGCAGCTTGGCCCTAGCGGGGGGCCCGAGCTCCTACAATGAGCAGTTCTTC. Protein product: CASSLALAGGPSSYNEQFF.